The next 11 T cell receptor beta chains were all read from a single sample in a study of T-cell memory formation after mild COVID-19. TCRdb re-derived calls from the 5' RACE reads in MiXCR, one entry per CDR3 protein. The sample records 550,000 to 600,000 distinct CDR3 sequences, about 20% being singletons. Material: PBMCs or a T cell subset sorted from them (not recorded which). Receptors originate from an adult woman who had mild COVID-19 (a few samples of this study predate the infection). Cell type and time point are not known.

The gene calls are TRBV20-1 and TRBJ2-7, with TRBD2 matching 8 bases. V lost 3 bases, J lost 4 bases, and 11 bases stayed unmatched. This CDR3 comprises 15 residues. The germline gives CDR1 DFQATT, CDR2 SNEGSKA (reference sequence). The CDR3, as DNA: TGCAGTGCTAGCGGTAAGAGCGGGAGCTTGTACGAGCAGTACTTC. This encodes CSASGKSGSLYEQYF.

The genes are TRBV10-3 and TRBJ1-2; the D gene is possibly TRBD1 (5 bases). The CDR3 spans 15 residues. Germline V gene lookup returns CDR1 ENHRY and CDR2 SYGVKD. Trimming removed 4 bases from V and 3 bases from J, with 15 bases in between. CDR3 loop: CAISGGSYLDYGYTF. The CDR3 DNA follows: TGTGCCATCAGTGGGGGCTCATACCTCGACTATGGCTACACCTTC.

The CDR3 region is CASSGAPGANVLTF. The CDR3 DNA reads as TGTGCCAGCAGCGGAGCCCCGGGGGCCAACGTCCTGACTTTC. V is TRBV5-4 and J is TRBJ2-6; D not resolved. Trimming left V 4 bases short and J 4 bases short, with 9 bases between. This CDR3 is built from 14 residues. Per germline, CDR1 SGHNT and CDR2 YYREEE (reference sequence).

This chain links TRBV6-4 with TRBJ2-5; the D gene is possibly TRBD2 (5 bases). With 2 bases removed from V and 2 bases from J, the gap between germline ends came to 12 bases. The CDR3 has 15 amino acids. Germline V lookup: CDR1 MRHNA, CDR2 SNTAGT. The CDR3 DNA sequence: TGTGCCAGCAGTGACGGCGGACGACTACAAGAGACCCAGTACTTC. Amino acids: CASSDGGRLQETQYF.

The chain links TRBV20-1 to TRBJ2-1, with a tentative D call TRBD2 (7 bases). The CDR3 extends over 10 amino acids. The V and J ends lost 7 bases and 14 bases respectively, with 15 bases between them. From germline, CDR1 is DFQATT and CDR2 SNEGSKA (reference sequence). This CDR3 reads CSVQGGEEFF. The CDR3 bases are TGCAGTGTGCAAGGGGGGGAGGAGTTCTTC.

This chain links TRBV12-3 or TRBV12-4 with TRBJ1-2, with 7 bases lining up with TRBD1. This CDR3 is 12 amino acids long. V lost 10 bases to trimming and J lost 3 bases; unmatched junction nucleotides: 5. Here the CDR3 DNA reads TGTGCCACGTGGACAGGCTACTATGGCTACACCTTC. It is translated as CATWTGYYGYTF.

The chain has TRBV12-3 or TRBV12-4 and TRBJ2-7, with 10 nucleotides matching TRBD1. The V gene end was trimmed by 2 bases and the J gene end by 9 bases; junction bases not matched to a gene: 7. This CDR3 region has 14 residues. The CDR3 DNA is TGTGCCAGCAGTTTAAAAGGGACAGGGGTTGTGCAGTACTTC. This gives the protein CASSLKGTGVVQYF.

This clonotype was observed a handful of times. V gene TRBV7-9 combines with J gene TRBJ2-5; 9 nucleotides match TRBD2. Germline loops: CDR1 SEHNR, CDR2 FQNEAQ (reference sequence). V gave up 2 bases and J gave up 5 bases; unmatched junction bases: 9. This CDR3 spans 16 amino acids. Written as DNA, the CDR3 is TGTGCCAGCAGCTTAATAGCGGGAGAGGTGGACGAGACCCAGTACTTC. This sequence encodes CASSLIAGEVDETQYF.

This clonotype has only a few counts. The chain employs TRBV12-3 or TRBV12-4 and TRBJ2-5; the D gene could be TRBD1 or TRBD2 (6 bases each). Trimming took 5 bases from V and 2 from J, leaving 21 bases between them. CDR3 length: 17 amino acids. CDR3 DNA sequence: TGTGCCAGCAGTCCCGGGACACAGACTAGAGGGCAAGAGACCCAGTACTTC. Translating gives CASSPGTQTRGQETQYF.

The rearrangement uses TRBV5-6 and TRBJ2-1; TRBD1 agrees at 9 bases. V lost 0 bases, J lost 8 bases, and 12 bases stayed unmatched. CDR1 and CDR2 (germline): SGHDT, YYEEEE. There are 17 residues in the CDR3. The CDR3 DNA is TGTGCCAGCAGCTTGGCGGGACAGGGTGTCTTTTTGGATGAGCAGTTCTTC. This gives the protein CASSLAGQGVFLDEQFF. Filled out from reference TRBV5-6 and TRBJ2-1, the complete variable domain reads DAGVTQSPTHLIKTRGQQVTLRCSPKSGHDTVSWYQQALGQGPQFIFQYYEEEERQRGNFPDRFSGHQFPNYSSELNVNALLLGDSALYLCASSLAGQGVFLDEQFFGPGTRLTVL.

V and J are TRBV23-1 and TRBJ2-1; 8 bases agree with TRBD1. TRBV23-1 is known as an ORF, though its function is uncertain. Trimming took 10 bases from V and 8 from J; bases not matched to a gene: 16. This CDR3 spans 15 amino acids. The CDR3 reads CANSSQGARGHEQFF. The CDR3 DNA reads TGCGCCAACTCCTCTCAGGGGGCAAGGGGGCATGAGCAGTTCTTC.